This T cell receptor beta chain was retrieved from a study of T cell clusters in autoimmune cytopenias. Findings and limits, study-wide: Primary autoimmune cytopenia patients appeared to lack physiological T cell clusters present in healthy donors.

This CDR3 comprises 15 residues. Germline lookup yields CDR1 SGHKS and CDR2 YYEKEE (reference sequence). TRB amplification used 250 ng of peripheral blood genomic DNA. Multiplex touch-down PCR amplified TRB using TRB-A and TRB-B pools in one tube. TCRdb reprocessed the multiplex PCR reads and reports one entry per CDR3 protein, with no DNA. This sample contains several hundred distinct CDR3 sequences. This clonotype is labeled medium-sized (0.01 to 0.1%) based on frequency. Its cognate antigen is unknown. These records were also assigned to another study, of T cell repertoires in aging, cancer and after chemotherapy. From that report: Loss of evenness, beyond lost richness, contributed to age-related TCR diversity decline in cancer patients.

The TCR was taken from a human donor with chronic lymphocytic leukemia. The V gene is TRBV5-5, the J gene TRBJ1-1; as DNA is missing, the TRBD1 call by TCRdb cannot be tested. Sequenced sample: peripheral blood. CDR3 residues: CASSLEWTGGTEAFF.